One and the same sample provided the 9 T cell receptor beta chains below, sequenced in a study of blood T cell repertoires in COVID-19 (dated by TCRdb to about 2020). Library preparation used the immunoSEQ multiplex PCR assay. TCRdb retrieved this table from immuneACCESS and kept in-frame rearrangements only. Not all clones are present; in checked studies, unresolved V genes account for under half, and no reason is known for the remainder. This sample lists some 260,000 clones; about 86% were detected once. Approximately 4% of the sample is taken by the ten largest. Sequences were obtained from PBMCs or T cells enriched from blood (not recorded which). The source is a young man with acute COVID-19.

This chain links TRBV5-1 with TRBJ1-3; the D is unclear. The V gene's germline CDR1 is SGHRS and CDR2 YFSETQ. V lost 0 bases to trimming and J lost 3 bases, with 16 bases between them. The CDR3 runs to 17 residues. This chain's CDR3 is CASSLGRSSASGNTIYF. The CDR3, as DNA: TGCGCCAGCAGCTTGGGCCGAAGTTCTGCCAGTGGAAACACCATATATTTT.

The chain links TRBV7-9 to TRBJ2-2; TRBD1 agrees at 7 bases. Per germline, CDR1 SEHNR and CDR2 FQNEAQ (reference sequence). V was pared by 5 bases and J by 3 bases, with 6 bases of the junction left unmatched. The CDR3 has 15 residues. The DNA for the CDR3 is TGTGCCAGCAGCGAAGTACAGGGGTACACCGGGGAGCTGTTTTTT. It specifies CASSEVQGYTGELFF.

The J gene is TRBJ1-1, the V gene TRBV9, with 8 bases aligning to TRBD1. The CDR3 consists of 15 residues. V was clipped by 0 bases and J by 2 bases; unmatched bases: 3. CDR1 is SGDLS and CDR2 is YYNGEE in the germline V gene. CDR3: CASSVGGTGNTEAFF. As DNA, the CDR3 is TGTGCCAGCAGCGTAGGGGGGACAGGTAACACTGAAGCTTTCTTT.

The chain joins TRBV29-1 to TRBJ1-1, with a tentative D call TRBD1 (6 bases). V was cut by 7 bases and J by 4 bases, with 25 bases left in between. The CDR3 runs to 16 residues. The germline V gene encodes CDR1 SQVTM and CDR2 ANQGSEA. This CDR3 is CSAHQQGPVMGTEAFF. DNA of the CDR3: TGCAGCGCCCACCAACAGGGACCAGTCATGGGCACTGAAGCTTTCTTT. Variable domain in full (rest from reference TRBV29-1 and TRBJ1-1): SAVISQKPSRDICQRGTSLTIQCQVDSQVTMMFWYRQQPGQSLTLIATANQGSEATYESGFVIDKFPISRPNLTFSTLTVSNMSPEDSSIYLCSAHQQGPVMGTEAFFGQGTRLTVV.

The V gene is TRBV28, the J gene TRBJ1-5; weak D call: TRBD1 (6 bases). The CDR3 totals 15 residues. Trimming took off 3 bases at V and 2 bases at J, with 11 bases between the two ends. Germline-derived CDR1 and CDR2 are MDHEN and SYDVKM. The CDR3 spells CASSFSGGRNQPQHF. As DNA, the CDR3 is TGTGCCAGCAGTTTTTCGGGGGGCCGCAATCAGCCCCAGCATTTT.

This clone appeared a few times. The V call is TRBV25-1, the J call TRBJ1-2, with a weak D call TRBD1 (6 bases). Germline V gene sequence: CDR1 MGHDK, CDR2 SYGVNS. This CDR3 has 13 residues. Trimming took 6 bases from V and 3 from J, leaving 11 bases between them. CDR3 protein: CASRNGTYYGYTF. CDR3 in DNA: TGTGCCAGCAGAAACGGGACATACTATGGCTACACCTTC.

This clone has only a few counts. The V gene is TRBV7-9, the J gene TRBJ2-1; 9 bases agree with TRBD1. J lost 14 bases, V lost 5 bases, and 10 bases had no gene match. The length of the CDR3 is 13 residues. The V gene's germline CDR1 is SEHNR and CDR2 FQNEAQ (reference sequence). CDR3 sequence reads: CASSPRPGQGEFF. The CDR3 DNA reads TGTGCCAGCAGCCCTCGCCCGGGACAGGGTGAGTTCTTC. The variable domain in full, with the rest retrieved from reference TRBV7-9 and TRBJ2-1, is DTGVSQNPRHKITKRGQNVTFRCDPISEHNRLYWYRQTLGQGPEFLTYFQNEAQLEKSRLLSDRFSAERPKGSFSTLEIQRTEQGDSAMYLCASSPRPGQGEFFGPGTRLTVL.

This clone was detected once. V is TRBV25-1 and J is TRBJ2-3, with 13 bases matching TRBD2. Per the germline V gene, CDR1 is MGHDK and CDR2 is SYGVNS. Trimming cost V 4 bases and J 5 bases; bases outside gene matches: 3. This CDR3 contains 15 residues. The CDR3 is CASSGTSGGEDTQYF. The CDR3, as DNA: TGTGCCAGCAGTGGGACTAGCGGGGGAGAAGATACGCAGTATTTT. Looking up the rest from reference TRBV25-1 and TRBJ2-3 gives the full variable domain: EADIYQTPRYLVIGTGKKITLECSQTMGHDKMYWYQQDPGMELHLIHYSYGVNSTEKGDLSSESTVSRIRTEHFPLTLESARPSHTSQYLCASSGTSGGEDTQYFGPGTRLTVL.

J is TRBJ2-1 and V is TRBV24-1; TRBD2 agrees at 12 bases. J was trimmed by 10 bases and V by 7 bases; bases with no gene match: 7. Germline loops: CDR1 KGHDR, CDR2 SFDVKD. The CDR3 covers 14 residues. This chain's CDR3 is CATRASGRANEQFF. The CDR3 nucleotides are TGTGCCACCAGAGCTAGCGGGAGGGCCAACGAGCAGTTCTTC.